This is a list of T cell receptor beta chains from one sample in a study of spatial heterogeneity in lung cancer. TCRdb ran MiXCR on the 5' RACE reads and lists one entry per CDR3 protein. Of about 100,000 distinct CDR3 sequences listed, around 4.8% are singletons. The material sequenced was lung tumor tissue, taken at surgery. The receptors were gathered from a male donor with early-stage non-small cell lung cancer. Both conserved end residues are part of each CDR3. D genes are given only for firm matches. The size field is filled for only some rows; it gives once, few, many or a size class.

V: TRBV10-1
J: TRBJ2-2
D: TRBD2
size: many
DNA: TGCGCCACTTCTGCGGGAGTTACCGGGGAGCTGTTTTTT
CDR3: CATSAGVTGELFF

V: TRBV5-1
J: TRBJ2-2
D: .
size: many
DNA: TGCGCCAGCAGTTTTGCTTCTACCGGGGAGCTGTTTTTT
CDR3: CASSFASTGELFF

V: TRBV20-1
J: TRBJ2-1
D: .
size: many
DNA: TGCAGTGCTAGAGATTTGGTGCTTTTTGATGAGCAGTTCTTC
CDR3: CSARDLVLFDEQFF

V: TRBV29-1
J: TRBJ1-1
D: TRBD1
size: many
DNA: TGCAGCGTGGACAGGGGGAGGTTGGAAGCTTTCTTT
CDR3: CSVDRGRLEAFF

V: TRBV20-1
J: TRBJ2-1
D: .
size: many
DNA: TGCAGTGCAGCTTACAATGAGCAGTTCTTC
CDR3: CSAAYNEQFF

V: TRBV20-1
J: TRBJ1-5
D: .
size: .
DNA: TGCAGTGCTAGAGTAGGAGGGGCCGAAACTTATCAGCCCCAGCATTTT
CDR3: CSARVGGAETYQPQHF

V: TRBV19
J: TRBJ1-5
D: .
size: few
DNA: TGTGCCAGTAGTATTCTTTTGAGGGGGAGCAATCAGCCCCAGCATTTT
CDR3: CASSILLRGSNQPQHF

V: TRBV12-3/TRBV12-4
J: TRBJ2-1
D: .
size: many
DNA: TGTGCCAGCAGTTTAGGGTACAATGAGCAGTTCTTC
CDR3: CASSLGYNEQFF

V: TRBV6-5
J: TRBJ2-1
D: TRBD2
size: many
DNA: TGTGCCAGCACTCCCCCGGGACTAGAGGGTGAGCAGTTCTTC
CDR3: CASTPPGLEGEQFF

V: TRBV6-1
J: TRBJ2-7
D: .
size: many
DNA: TGTGCCAGCAGGCCCCCGGGACACCCGTACGAGCAGTACTTC
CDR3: CASRPPGHPYEQYF

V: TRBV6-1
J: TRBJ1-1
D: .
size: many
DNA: TGTGCCAGCAGTGAAGTTTTTTTTGGAGCTTTCTTT
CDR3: CASSEVFFGAFF

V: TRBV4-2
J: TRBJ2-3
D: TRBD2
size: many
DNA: TGTGCCAGCAGCCCATCTAGCGGAGACACAGATACGCAGTATTTT
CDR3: CASSPSSGDTDTQYF

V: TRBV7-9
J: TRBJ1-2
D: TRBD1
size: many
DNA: TGTGCCAGCAGTGGGGACAGGGGGCGCAACTATGGCTACACCTTC
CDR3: CASSGDRGRNYGYTF

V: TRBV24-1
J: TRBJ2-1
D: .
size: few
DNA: TGTGCCACCAGTGGACCGTCGGGCGATGAGCAGTTCTTC
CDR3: CATSGPSGDEQFF

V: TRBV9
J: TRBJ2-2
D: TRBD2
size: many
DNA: TGTGCCAGCAGCGGGGTAGCGGGAGTATCAAACACCGGGGAGCTGTTTTTT
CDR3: CASSGVAGVSNTGELFF

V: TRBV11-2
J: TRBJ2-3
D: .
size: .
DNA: TGTGCCAGCAGCTTAGATGGAAGACTCACAGATACGCAGTATTTT
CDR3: CASSLDGRLTDTQYF

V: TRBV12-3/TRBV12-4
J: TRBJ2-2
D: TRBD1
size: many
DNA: TGTGCCAGCAGTTCAGACAGGGCCAAAGGCGGGGAGCTGTTTTTT
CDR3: CASSSDRAKGGELFF

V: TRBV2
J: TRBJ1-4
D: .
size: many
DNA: TGTGCCAGCAGTTCTTGGAGGTCGGGTGAAAAACTGTTTTTT
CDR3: CASSSWRSGEKLFF

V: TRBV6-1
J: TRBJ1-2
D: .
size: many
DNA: TGTGCCAGCAGTGAAATTAGTCAGGAGATCTATGGCTACACCTTC
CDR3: CASSEISQEIYGYTF

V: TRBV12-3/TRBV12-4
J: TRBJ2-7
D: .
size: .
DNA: TGTGCCAGCAGGCTACAGGGGACTGCAGACGAGCAGTACTTC
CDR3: CASRLQGTADEQYF

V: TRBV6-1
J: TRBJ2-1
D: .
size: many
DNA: TGTGCCAGCAGTGAACGGCTGAACAATGAGCAGTTCTTC
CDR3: CASSERLNNEQFF

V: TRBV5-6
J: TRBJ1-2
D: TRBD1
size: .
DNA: TGTGCCAGCAGGAGACAGGGGGCGAGCTATGGCTACACCTTC
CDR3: CASRRQGASYGYTF

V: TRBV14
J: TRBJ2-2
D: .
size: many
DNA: TGTGCCAGCAGCCAATTCTACACCGGGGAGCTGTTTTTT
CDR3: CASSQFYTGELFF

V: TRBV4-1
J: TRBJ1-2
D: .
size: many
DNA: TGCGCCAGCAGCCCCGAACAGGGAAGCGGCTATGGCTACACCTTC
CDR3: CASSPEQGSGYGYTF

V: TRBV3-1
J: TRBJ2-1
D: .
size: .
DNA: TGTGCCAGCAGCCAGGGCCTCCTAGAGCAGTTCTTC
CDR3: CASSQGLLEQFF

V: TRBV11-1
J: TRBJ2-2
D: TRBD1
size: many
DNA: TGTGCCAGCAGCTTTGACAGGGACACCGGGGAGCTGTTTTTT
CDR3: CASSFDRDTGELFF

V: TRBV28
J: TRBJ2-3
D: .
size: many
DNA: TGTGCCAGCAGAGCGGCAAAAGGTTACACAGATACGCAGTATTTT
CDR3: CASRAAKGYTDTQYF

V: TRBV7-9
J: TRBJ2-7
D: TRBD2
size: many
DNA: TGTGCCAGCAGCATGACTAGCGGGACCGCCTACGAGCAGTACTTC
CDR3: CASSMTSGTAYEQYF

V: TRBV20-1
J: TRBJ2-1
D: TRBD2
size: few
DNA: TGCAGTGCTCCCGGGACTATTATTTTCGGTGAGCAGTTCTTC
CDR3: CSAPGTIIFGEQFF

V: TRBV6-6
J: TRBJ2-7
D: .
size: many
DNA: TGTGCCAGCAGTTACAATCGGGGCGACTACGAGCAGTACTTC
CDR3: CASSYNRGDYEQYF